The 5 T cell receptor beta chains given below trace back to one sample, sequenced in a study of blood T cell repertoires in COVID-19. Repertoires were generated with immunoSEQ multiplex PCR, while TCRdb's copy carries only in-frame clones and drops some. This table holds roughly 220,000 clones, 84% found once. What was sequenced was peripheral blood. The receptor set was obtained from a man under 40 with active or convalescent COVID-19.

The gene calls are TRBV7-8 and TRBJ1-6; TRBD1 is a possible D gene (6 bases). V dropped 7 bases and J dropped 2 bases, with 12 bases sitting between them. The CDR3 is 15 residues long. CDR1 and CDR2 from the germline V gene are SGHVS and FQNEAQ. CDR3 sequence reads: CASTVTGTYNSPLHF. The CDR3 DNA follows: TGTGCCAGCACCGTGACAGGCACCTATAATTCACCCCTCCACTTT.

A note on this clone: One end of the junction varies from germline; a read error may be responsible. This chain links TRBV5-1 with TRBJ2-1, with a possible D match to TRBD2 (5 bases). Germline CDR1 reads SGHRS; CDR2 reads YFSETQ. The CDR3 consists of 14 residues. CDR3 nucleotide sequence: TGCGCCAGCAGATTGGCGGGTTCCTACAATGAGCAGTTCTTC. This translates into CASRLAGSYNEQFF.

The chain has TRBV11-2 and TRBJ2-5; weak D call: TRBD1 (6 bases). Per the germline V gene, CDR1 is SGHAT and CDR2 is FQNNGV. Between the trimmed V and J ends, which lost 5 bases and 1 base, there was a span of 14 bases. The CDR3 consists of 15 residues. This CDR3 reads CASSQIRTAQETQYF. The CDR3 nucleotides read TGTGCCAGCAGCCAAATAAGGACAGCCCAAGAGACCCAGTACTTC.

J is TRBJ1-1 and V is TRBV19; D unresolved. V lost 10 bases to trimming and J lost 7 bases, with 13 bases between them. Germline CDR1 reads LNHDA; CDR2 reads SQIVND (reference sequence). The CDR3 totals 11 residues. Here the CDR3 DNA reads TGTGCCACCCGAGCGGGTATTGAAGCTTTCTTT. Translating it yields CATRAGIEAFF.

The V and J genes are TRBV7-8 and TRBJ2-3; 9 bases fit TRBD2. Germline CDR1 and CDR2: SGHVS and FQNEAQ. The CDR3 is made up of 15 amino acids. V shed 3 bases and J 4 bases; nucleotides not matched to a gene: 5. CDR3: CASSLVAGDPDTQYF. Here the CDR3 DNA reads TGTGCCAGCAGCTTGGTAGCGGGAGACCCAGATACGCAGTATTTT.